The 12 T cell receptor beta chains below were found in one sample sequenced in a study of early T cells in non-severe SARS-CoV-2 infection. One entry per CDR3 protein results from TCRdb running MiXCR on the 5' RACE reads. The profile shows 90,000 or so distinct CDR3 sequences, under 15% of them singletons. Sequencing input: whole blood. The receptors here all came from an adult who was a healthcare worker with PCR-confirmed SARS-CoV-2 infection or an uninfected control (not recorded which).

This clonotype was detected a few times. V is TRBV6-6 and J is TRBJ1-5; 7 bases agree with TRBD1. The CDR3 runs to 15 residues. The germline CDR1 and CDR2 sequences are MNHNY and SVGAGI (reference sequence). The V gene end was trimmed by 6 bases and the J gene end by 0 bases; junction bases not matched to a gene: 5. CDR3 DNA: TGTGCCAGCAGGGCAGGGGGAGATAGCAATCAGCCCCAGCATTTT. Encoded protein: CASRAGGDSNQPQHF.

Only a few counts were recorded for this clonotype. DNA of the CDR3: TGTGCCAGCAGAAAGGAGTCGCATGAGCAGTACTTC. This codes for CASRKESHEQYF. The chain joins TRBV2 to TRBJ2-7; D not resolved. There are 12 residues in the CDR3. Trimming pared 6 bases from V and 7 bases from J, leaving 13 bases between. The germline CDR1 and CDR2 sequences are SNHLY and FYNNEI.

Written as DNA, the CDR3 is TGTGCCAGCAGCTATAACAGGGTCGAGCAGTACTTC. Amino acid sequence: CASSYNRVEQYF. The chain is built from TRBV6-5 and TRBJ2-7; D may be TRBD1 (6 bases). The ends were cut back, 6 bases at V and 6 bases at J, with 12 bases in the middle. Germline V lookup: CDR1 MNHEY, CDR2 SVGAGI. This CDR3 has 12 residues.

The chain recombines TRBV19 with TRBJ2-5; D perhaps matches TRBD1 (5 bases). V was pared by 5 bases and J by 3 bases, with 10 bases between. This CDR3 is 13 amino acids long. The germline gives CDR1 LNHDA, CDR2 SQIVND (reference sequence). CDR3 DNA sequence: TGTGCCAGTAGTGTACGACAGAAAGAGACCCAGTACTTC. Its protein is CASSVRQKETQYF.

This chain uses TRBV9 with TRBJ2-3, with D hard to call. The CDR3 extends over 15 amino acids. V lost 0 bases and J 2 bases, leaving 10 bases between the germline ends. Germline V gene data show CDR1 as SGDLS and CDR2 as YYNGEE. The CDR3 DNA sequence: TGTGCCAGCAGCGTAGAGGACGGACCCACAGATACGCAGTATTTT. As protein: CASSVEDGPTDTQYF.

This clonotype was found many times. This chain's CDR3 is CASSKGQGLNTGELFF. The CDR3 nucleotides are TGTGCCAGCAGTAAGGGACAGGGACTGAACACCGGGGAGCTGTTTTTT. This chain connects TRBV6-2 or TRBV6-3 to TRBJ2-2; 9 positions agree with TRBD1. This CDR3 is 16 amino acids long. The V and J ends lost 5 bases and 1 base, in that order; junction bases with no gene match: 5. Per germline, CDR1 MNHEY and CDR2 SVGEGT.

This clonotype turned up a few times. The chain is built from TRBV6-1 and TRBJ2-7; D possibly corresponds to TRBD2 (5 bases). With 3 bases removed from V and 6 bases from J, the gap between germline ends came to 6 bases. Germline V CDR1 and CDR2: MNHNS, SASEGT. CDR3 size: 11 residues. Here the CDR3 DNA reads TGTGCCAGCAGTGACAGCGGCGAGCAGTACTTC. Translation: CASSDSGEQYF.

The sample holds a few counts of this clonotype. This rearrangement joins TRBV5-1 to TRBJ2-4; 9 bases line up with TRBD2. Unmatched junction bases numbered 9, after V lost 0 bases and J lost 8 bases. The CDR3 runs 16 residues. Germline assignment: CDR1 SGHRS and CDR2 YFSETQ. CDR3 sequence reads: CASSLDPSGAVDIQYF. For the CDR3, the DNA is TGCGCCAGCAGCTTGGATCCTAGCGGGGCAGTTGACATTCAGTACTTC.

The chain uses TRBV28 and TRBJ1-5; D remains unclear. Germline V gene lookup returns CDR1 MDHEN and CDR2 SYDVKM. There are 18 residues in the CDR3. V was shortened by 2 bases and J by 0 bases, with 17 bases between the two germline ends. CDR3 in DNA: TGTGCCAGCAGTTTACCCCCCCAGCGGGCTTATAGCAATCAGCCCCAGCATTTT. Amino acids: CASSLPPQRAYSNQPQHF.

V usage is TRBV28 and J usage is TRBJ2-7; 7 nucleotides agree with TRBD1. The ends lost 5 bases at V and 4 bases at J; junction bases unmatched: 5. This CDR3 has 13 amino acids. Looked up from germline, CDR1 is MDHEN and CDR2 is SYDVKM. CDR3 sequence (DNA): TGTGCCAGCAGTGAGACAGGGCCGTACGAGCAGTACTTC. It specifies CASSETGPYEQYF. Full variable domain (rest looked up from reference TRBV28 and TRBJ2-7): DVKVTQSSRYLVKRTGEKVFLECVQDMDHENMFWYRQDPGLGLRLIYFSYDVKMKEKGDIPEGYSVSREKKERFSLILESASTNQTSMYLCASSETGPYEQYFGPGTRLTVT.

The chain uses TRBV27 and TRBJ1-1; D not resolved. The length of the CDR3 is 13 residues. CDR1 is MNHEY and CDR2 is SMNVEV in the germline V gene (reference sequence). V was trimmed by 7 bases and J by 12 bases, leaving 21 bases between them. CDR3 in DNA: TGTGCCAGCAAAGGGAGGAGTTCGCAGGTAACTTTCTTT. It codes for CASKGRSSQVTFF.

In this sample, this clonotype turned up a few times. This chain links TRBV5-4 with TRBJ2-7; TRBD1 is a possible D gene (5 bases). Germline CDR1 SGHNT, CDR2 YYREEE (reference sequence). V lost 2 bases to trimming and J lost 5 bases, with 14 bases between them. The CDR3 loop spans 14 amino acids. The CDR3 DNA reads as TGTGCCAGCAGCTTCTATCAGGGTCGGGACGAGCAGTACTTC. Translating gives CASSFYQGRDEQYF.